Listed below are T cell receptor beta chains from one sample, sequenced in a study of blood T cell repertoires in COVID-19. The data were produced by immunoSEQ multiplex PCR, yet TCRdb's version contains in-frame clones alone and is incomplete. This table has some 160,000 clones, approximately 79% appearing once. The sequenced sample was peripheral blood. The source is a man between 50 and 59 years old with active or convalescent COVID-19. CDR3s include the opening cysteine and the closing phenylalanine or tryptophan. The D gene is left open where the match is weak. Expanded clones get a size class; other rows say once, few or many, or leave the size out.

j_call,clone_size,d_call,cdr3_length,v_call,cdr3_aa,cdr3_nt
TRBJ2-7,-,-,13,TRBV11-2,CASSIGREREQYF,TGTGCCAGCAGTATAGGGAGAGAGCGAGAGCAGTACTTC
TRBJ2-2,-,TRBD2,20,TRBV3-1/TRBV3-2,CASSRELAGAVLSNTGELFF,TGTGCCAGCAGCCGGGAACTAGCGGGAGCAGTCCTGTCGAACACCGGGGAGCTGTTTTTT
TRBJ2-3,-,TRBD1,15,TRBV2,CASTPTGSGTDTQYF,TGTGCCAGCACCCCGACAGGGTCGGGAACAGATACGCAGTATTTT
TRBJ1-1,-,TRBD1,15,TRBV3-1/TRBV3-2,CASSQGFQGATEAFF,TGTGCCAGCAGCCAAGGTTTCCAGGGGGCCACTGAAGCTTTCTTT
TRBJ1-1,-,-,14,TRBV7-9,CASSLGEVNTEAFF,TGTGCCAGCAGCTTAGGAGAGGTGAACACTGAAGCTTTCTTT
TRBJ2-5,-,-,14,TRBV10-1,CAIPIKRLQETQYF,TGCGCCATCCCTATAAAGCGGTTACAAGAGACCCAGTACTTC
TRBJ2-2,-,TRBD1,14,TRBV27,CASRPLQGPGELFF,TGTGCCAGCAGACCCCTACAGGGGCCCGGGGAGCTGTTTTTT
TRBJ2-2,many,-,14,TRBV7-9,CASGDSSNTGELFF,TGTGCCAGCGGAGACAGTTCGAACACCGGGGAGCTGTTTTTT
TRBJ2-7,few,TRBD2,15,TRBV5-8,CASSFGLAGTYEQYF,TGTGCCAGCAGCTTTGGACTAGCGGGCACCTACGAGCAGTACTTC
TRBJ2-7,-,-,13,TRBV6-5,CASSYSGSNEQYF,TGTGCCAGCAGTTACTCAGGGAGCAACGAGCAGTACTTC
TRBJ2-7,-,-,12,TRBV28,CASSVSLNEQYF,TGTGCCAGCAGCGTAAGTCTAAACGAGCAGTACTTC
TRBJ1-1,few,TRBD1,12,TRBV5-8,CATGTGDTEAFF,TGTGCCACCGGGACAGGGGACACTGAAGCTTTCTTT
TRBJ2-1,-,-,13,TRBV5-1,CASSLEIANEQFF,TGCGCCAGCAGCTTGGAAATCGCGAATGAGCAGTTCTTC
TRBJ1-1,-,-,12,TRBV19,CASSRGLTEAFF,TGTGCCAGTAGCCGGGGTCTCACTGAAGCTTTCTTT
TRBJ2-3,-,-,14,TRBV7-9,CASSLATAADTQYF,TGTGCCAGCAGCTTAGCGACTGCAGCTGATACGCAGTATTTT
TRBJ1-4,-,-,15,TRBV5-1,CASSRGGQTPEKLFF,TGCGCCAGCAGCCGCGGGGGACAAACTCCTGAAAAACTGTTTTTT
TRBJ2-5,few,TRBD2,13,TRBV7-9,CASSPSGSGTQYF,TGTGCCAGCAGCCCTAGCGGCTCAGGGACCCAGTACTTC
TRBJ2-1,-,TRBD2,13,TRBV6-5,CGGGSGRFNEQFF,TGTGGGGGGGGAAGCGGGAGGTTCAATGAGCAGTTCTTC
TRBJ2-3,few,-,12,TRBV29-1,CSVRPSTDTQYF,TGCAGCGTGAGGCCTAGCACAGATACGCAGTATTTT
TRBJ1-2,-,TRBD1,15,TRBV7-9,CASSFNLGQGYGYTF,TGTGCCAGCAGTTTTAACTTGGGACAGGGTTATGGCTACACCTTC
TRBJ1-3,few,TRBD1,17,TRBV15,CATSRGDGTASGNTIYF,TGTGCCACCAGCAGGGGGGATGGGACAGCTTCTGGAAACACCATATATTTT
TRBJ2-2,few,TRBD1,18,TRBV28,CASTYLERWTGGTGELFF,TGTGCCAGCACCTATTTAGAACGGTGGACAGGGGGGACCGGGGAGCTGTTTTTT
TRBJ1-1,few,-,11,TRBV29-1,CSAGANTEAFF,TGCAGCGCTGGGGCTAACACTGAAGCTTTCTTT
TRBJ2-1,-,TRBD1,15,TRBV7-3,CASSSSGGTGNEQFF,TGTGCCAGCAGCTCCTCGGGCGGGACAGGGAATGAGCAGTTCTTC
TRBJ2-3,-,-,13,TRBV29-1,CSVFRGSPDTQYF,TGCAGCGTTTTTAGGGGGTCCCCAGATACGCAGTATTTT
TRBJ2-7,-,TRBD2,17,TRBV6-6,CASSQLAGGPLSYEQYF,TGTGCCAGCAGTCAACTAGCGGGAGGACCCCTATCCTACGAGCAGTACTTC
TRBJ2-2,few,TRBD2,15,TRBV7-7,CASSPIAGVSGELFF,TGTGCCAGCAGCCCTATAGCGGGAGTTTCCGGGGAGCTGTTTTTT
TRBJ2-1,once,TRBD2,17,TRBV9,CASSTGLAGERYNEQFF,TGTGCCAGCAGCACGGGACTAGCGGGAGAGAGGTACAATGAGCAGTTCTTC
TRBJ1-1,few,TRBD1,17,TRBV4-1,CASSYGLKTGMNTEAFF,TGCGCCAGCAGCTACGGCCTAAAGACAGGGATGAACACTGAAGCTTTCTTT
TRBJ1-1,-,-,13,TRBV29-1,CSVGREMNTEAFF,TGCAGCGTTGGGAGAGAAATGAACACTGAAGCTTTCTTT
TRBJ2-5,-,TRBD2,15,TRBV7-9,CASSPFAGGPETQYF,TGTGCCAGCAGCCCCTTTGCGGGAGGGCCGGAGACCCAGTACTTC
TRBJ1-2,-,TRBD1,17,TRBV4-1,CASSYTGDSINRYGYTF,TGCGCCAGCAGCTACACCGGGGACAGCATAAACCGCTATGGCTACACCTTC
TRBJ2-3,-,TRBD1,15,TRBV29-1,CSVALSTGVTDTQYF,TGCAGCGTTGCCCTTTCGACAGGGGTCACAGATACGCAGTATTTT
TRBJ2-7,-,TRBD1,14,TRBV2,CASSEGQGSYEQYF,TGTGCCAGCAGTGAGGGACAGGGGTCCTACGAGCAGTACTTC
TRBJ1-1,-,-,13,TRBV7-8,CASSLDTNTEAFF,TGTGCCAGCAGCCTTGACACGAACACTGAAGCTTTCTTT
TRBJ1-5,-,-,15,TRBV7-2,CASSLVWQNNQPQHF,TGTGCCAGCAGCTTAGTATGGCAGAACAATCAGCCCCAGCATTTT
TRBJ2-1,-,TRBD2,15,TRBV18,CASSSAGGPHNEQFF,TGTGCCAGCTCATCAGCGGGAGGGCCCCACAATGAGCAGTTCTTC
TRBJ2-7,once,TRBD2,13,TRBV6-6,CASSGTTYYEQYF,TGTGCCAGCAGTGGGACTACCTACTACGAGCAGTACTTC
TRBJ2-7,-,-,13,TRBV28,CASSLAGTYEQYF,TGTGCCAGCAGTTTAGCGGGGACCTACGAGCAGTACTTC
TRBJ1-4,-,TRBD1,16,TRBV6-5,CASSYKTGAPGEKLFF,TGTGCCAGCAGTTACAAGACAGGGGCGCCAGGTGAAAAACTGTTTTTT
TRBJ2-3,-,TRBD2,15,TRBV28,CASKLWREWTDTQYF,TGTGCCAGCAAGTTGTGGCGGGAGTGGACAGATACGCAGTATTTT
TRBJ2-2,-,-,16,TRBV7-6,CASSFSGSKDTGELFF,TGTGCCAGCAGCTTTTCCGGGAGTAAGGACACCGGGGAGCTGTTTTTT